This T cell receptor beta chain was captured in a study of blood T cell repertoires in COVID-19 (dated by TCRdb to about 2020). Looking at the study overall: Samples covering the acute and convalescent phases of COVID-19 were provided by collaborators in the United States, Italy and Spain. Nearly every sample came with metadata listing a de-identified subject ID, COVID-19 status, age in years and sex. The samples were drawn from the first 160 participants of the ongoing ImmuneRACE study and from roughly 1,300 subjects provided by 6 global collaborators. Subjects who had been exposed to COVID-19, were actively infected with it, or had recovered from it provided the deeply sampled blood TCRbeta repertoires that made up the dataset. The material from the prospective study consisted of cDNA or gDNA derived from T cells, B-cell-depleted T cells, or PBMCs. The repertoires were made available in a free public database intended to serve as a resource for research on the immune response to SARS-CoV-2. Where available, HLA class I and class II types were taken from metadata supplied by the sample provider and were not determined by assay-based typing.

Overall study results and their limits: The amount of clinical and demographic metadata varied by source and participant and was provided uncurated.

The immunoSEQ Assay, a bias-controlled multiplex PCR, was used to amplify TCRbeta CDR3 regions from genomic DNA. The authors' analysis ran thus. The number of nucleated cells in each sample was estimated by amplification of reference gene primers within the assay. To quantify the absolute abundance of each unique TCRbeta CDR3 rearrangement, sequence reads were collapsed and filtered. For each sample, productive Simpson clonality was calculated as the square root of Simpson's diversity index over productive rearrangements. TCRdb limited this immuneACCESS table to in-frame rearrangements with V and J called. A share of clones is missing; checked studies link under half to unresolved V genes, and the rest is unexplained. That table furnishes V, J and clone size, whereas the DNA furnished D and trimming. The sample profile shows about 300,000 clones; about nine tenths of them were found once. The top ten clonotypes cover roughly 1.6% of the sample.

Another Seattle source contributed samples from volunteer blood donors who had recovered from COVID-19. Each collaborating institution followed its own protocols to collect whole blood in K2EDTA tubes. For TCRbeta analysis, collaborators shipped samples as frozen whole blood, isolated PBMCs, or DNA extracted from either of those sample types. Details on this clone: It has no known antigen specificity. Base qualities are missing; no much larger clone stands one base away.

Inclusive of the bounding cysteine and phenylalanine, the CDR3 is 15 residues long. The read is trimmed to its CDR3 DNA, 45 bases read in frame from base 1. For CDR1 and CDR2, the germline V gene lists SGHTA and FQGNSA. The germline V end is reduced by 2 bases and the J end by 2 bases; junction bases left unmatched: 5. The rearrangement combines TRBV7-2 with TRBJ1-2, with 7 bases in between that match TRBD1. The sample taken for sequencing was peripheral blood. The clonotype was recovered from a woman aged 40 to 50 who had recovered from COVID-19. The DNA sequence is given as TGTGCCAGCAGCTTAAGCGTACAGGGGAACTATGGCTACACCTTC. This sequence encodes CASSLSVQGNYGYTF.